This T cell receptor beta chain was sequenced in a study of early T cells in non-severe SARS-CoV-2 infection. This CDR3 has 14 amino acids. Germline V gene sequence: CDR1 KGHSH, CDR2 LQKENI. V lost 3 bases and J lost 3; bases outside the gene matches: 5. One entry per CDR3 protein, called by TCRdb with MiXCR from the 5' RACE reads. There are about 97,000 distinct CDR3 sequences in the sample; around 12% occur only once, and 5% to 8% lies in the top ten. This clonotype was observed a few times. The chain is built from TRBV18 and TRBJ2-7, with 7 bases that match TRBD2. This receptor was obtained from an adult who was a healthcare worker with PCR-confirmed SARS-CoV-2 infection or an uninfected control (not recorded which). What was sequenced was whole blood. The CDR3 DNA reads as TGTGCCAGCTCACCGCTAGCGGAGGGCTACGAGCAGTACTTC. Residues: CASSPLAEGYEQYF.